This entry concerns a single T cell receptor (beta chain). TCRdb keeps only in-frame clones here, not all; method: immunoSEQ multiplex PCR. The data show 65,000 to 90,000 clones, roughly 80% seen once. The sample comes from a study of T cells in localized non-small cell lung cancer. With 5 bases removed from V and 9 bases from J, the gap between germline ends came to 8 bases. Per germline, CDR1 SGHTA and CDR2 FQGNSA. The length of the CDR3 is 12 residues. The sample was PBMCs, taken before any cancer treatment. The TCR comes from a man aged 35-75 years with stage II squamous cell lung carcinoma. The gene calls are TRBV7-2 and TRBJ1-6; D gene uncertain. The CDR3 sequence: CASSLTGSPLHF. DNA of the CDR3: TGTGCCAGCAGCCTCACGGGTTCACCCCTCCACTTT.